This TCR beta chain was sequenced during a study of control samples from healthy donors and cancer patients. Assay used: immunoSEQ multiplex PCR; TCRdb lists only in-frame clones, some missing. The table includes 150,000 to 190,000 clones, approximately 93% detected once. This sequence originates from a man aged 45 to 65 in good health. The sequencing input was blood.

CDR3 protein: CASSLGQGAKNTDTQYF. The CDR3 DNA follows: TGCGCCAGCAGCTTAGGCCAGGGGGCAAAAAACACAGATACGCAGTATTTT. The chain couples TRBV5-1 to TRBJ2-3; 8 bases line up with TRBD1. The trim removed 2 bases at V and 2 bases at J, leaving 10 bases unmatched. CDR1 is SGHRS, CDR2 YFSETQ, per germline. This CDR3 is built from 17 residues.